This TCR beta chain was obtained from a study of blood T cells in healthy people across ages. Alongside a J-beta primer mix, a sample-barcoded 5' primer served in a second PCR lasting roughly 6 to 11 cycles. TCRdb re-derived calls from the 5' RACE reads in MiXCR, one entry per CDR3 protein. The sample has 700,000 to 950,000 distinct CDR3 sequences; 58% are singletons. CDR1 is MDHEN, CDR2 SYDVKM, per germline. The length of the CDR3 is 14 residues. In the case of this clonotype: One junction end disagrees with the germline gene, perhaps due to a read error.

Sequencing was carried out using blood. V usage is TRBV28 and J usage is TRBJ2-5; D may be TRBD1 or TRBD2 (5 bases each). The TCR comes from a man aged 25-45 years in good health. DNA of the CDR3: TGTGCCAGCAGTTTATGGGGGGTTACGGAGACCCAGCACTTC. It translates to CASSLWGVTETQHF.